This T cell receptor beta chain stems from a study of CD8 T cells in ankylosing spondylitis. Quantitative 5'-RACE with molecular barcodes produced the TCR beta libraries. MiXCR, applied by TCRdb to the 5' RACE reads, yields one record per CDR3 protein. The sample carries a few hundred thousand distinct CDR3 sequences, more than 20% recorded once. General observations from the study: Earlier reports found some motif variants in synovial fluid and blood in reactive arthritis.

Concerning this clonotype itself: Antigen specificity is unknown.

The CDR3 sequence is 15 residues long. The germline V gene has CDR1 SQVTM and CDR2 ANQGSEA. V lost 4 bases, J lost 6 bases, and 11 bases stayed unmatched. The chain couples TRBV29-1 to TRBJ2-4; 8 bases fit TRBD2. Sequenced input: blood, either unsorted or a sorted T cell fraction (not recorded which). This receptor was obtained from a female donor with ankylosing spondylitis or in good health (not recorded which). The CDR3 DNA is TGCAGCGTTGTGTCCGGGGGGGGTTTTGCAAACATTCAGTACTTC. The encoded protein is CSVVSGGGFANIQYF.